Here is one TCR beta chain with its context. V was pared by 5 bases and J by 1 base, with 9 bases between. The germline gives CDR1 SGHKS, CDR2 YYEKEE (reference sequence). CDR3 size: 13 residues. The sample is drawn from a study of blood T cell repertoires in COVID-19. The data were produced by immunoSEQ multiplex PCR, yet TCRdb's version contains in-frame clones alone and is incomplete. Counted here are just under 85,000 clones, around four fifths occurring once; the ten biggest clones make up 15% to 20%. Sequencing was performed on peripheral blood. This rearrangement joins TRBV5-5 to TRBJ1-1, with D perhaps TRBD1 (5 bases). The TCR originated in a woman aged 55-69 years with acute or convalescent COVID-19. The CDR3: CASSFTGNTEAFF. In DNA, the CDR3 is TGTGCCAGCAGTTTTACAGGGAACACTGAAGCTTTCTTT.